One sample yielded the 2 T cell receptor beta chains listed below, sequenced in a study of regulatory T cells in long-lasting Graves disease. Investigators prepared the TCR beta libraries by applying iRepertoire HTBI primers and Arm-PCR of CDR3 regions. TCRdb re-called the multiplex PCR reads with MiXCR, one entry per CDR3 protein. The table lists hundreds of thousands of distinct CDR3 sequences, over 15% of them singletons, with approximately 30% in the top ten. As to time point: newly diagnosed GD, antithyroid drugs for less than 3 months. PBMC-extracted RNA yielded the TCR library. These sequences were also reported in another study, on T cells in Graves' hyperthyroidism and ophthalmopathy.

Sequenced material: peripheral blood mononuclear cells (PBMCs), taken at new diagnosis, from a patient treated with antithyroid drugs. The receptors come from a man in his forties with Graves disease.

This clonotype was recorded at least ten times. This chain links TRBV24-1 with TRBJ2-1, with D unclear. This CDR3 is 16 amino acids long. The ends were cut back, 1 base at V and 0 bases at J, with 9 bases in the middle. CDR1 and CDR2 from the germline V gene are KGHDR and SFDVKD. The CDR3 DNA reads TGTGCCACCAGTGATTTTCTCGAGAGCTCCTACAATGAGCAGTTCTTC. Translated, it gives CATSDFLESSYNEQFF.

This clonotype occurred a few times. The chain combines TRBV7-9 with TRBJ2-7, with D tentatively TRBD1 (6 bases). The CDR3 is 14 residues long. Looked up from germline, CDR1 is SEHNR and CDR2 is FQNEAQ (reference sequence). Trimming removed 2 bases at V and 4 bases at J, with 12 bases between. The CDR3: CASSLSGTQYEQYF. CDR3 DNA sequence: TGTGCCAGCAGCTTATCTGGGACACAATACGAGCAGTACTTC.